The T cell receptor (beta chain) under discussion was sequenced for a study of human T cells and chemical hapten exposure. The wider study: Variability of per-sample TCR yields stemmed mainly from small differences in pooled library volume.

The table lists this clonotype with a few counts. One junction end does not reproduce the germline sequence, and a read error may be involved. TCRdb re-derived calls from the 5' RACE reads in MiXCR, one entry per CDR3 protein. The sample comprises about 140,000 distinct CDR3 sequences, 4.1% of which are singletons, and over 1.1% rests with the top ten. Before extraction, the whole blood was not fractionated, and total RNA was taken from it. The TCR sequence derives from a female donor in good health.

The CDR3 DNA sequence: TGTGCCAGCAGCTTAGCGGACAGGGGCCCGAGGGACTTC. Its protein is CASSLADRGPRDF. The rearrangement uses TRBV7-2 and TRBJ2-4; 9 nucleotides line up with TRBD1. The CDR3 runs to 13 residues. The V gene's germline CDR1 is SGHTA and CDR2 FQGNSA.